This T cell receptor beta chain comes out of a study of human T cells and chemical hapten exposure. Findings of the study overall: Significantly greater numbers of large CDR3 similarity clusters came from expanded TCRs than from controls.

Via MiXCR, TCRdb re-called the RACE reads, giving one row per CDR3 protein. The data show tens of thousands of distinct CDR3 sequences, around 10% seen once. As regards this clonotype: Its antigen is unidentified.

Time point defined: patch test 3, about 24 weeks after DPC sensitization. The treatment here: therapeutic diphenylcyclopropenone sensitization with weekly scalp DPC. Patches went on only after blood had been drawn each time. Deletions cut 3 bases from V and 0 bases from J, with 13 bases between. Germline CDR1 and CDR2: SGHTA and FQGNSA. The CDR3 totals 16 residues. V gene TRBV7-2 combines with J gene TRBJ2-3; D may be TRBD1 (6 bases). The sequence derives from a woman in her 50s with alopecia areata. Some clones in this sample may be carry-over from other donors' samples. The sequenced sample was whole blood, obtained in connection with sensitization to the hapten diphenylcyclopropenone (DPC). The CDR3 reads CASSFSGARSTDTQYF. Written as DNA, the CDR3 is TGTGCCAGCAGCTTCTCAGGGGCCCGGAGCACAGATACGCAGTATTTT.